The rows below give T cell receptor beta chains drawn from one sample of a study of neurological immune-mediated disorders. Using its own MiXCR run on the 5' RACE reads, TCRdb lists one record per CDR3 protein. The sample yields 49,000 or so distinct CDR3 sequences, less than 5% seen once. The sample comprised PBMCs. These TCRs come from a woman aged 55-70 years with multiple sclerosis. Each CDR3 is given with its conserved first and last residue. D genes are given only for firm matches. Size is omitted from some rows. Given values are once, few, many or a class for expanded clones.

D	J	V	size	CDR3	DNA
NA	TRBJ2-2	TRBV9	many	CASSVVVTGGELFF	TGTGCCAGCAGCGTAGTAGTGACGGGCGGGGAGCTGTTTTTT
NA	TRBJ1-1	TRBV20-1	many	CSARVGHAAFF	TGCAGTGCTAGAGTCGGACATGCAGCTTTCTTT
NA	TRBJ1-1	TRBV12-3/TRBV12-4	many	CASSPIRRRDAEAFF	TGTGCCAGCAGCCCAATCCGGCGGAGAGATGCTGAAGCTTTCTTT
NA	TRBJ2-5	TRBV6-5	many	CASRGGWDPVGETQYF	TGTGCCAGCCGCGGAGGGTGGGATCCAGTGGGGGAGACCCAGTACTTC
TRBD2	TRBJ2-5	TRBV3-1	few	CASSLAGGKKTQYF	TGTGCCAGCAGCCTCGCGGGGGGGAAAAAGACCCAGTACTTC
NA	TRBJ2-3	TRBV5-1	NA	CASSLGGGQRTDTQYF	TGCGCCAGCAGCTTGGGGGGGGGACAGCGCACAGATACGCAGTATTTT
NA	TRBJ1-1	TRBV12-3/TRBV12-4	many	CASSSMVHTEAFF	TGTGCCAGCAGCTCTATGGTCCACACTGAAGCTTTCTTT
NA	TRBJ2-1	TRBV11-3	NA	CASSPPSRDNEQFF	TGTGCCAGCAGCCCCCCTTCGCGGGACAATGAGCAGTTCTTC
NA	TRBJ2-5	TRBV7-2	NA	CASSAESRETQYF	TGTGCCAGCAGCGCAGAATCTCGGGAGACCCAGTACTTC
TRBD1	TRBJ2-2	TRBV7-7	NA	CASTSGRGPDTGELFF	TGTGCTAGCACCTCGGGCAGGGGGCCAGACACCGGGGAGCTGTTTTTT
NA	TRBJ1-1	TRBV6-6	NA	CASSYTFRDEAFF	TGTGCCAGCAGTTACACGTTTAGGGATGAAGCTTTCTTT
TRBD1	TRBJ1-6	TRBV28	many	CASSLTGTGNSPLHF	TGTGCCAGCAGTTTGACCGGGACAGGGAATTCACCCCTCCACTTT
TRBD2	TRBJ2-1	TRBV2	NA	CASRAGANNEQFF	TGTGCCAGCAGAGCGGGAGCCAACAATGAGCAGTTCTTC
TRBD2	TRBJ2-3	TRBV7-9	few	CASSHTSGSPTGYF	TGTGCCAGCAGCCATACTAGCGGGAGCCCCACGGGGTATTTT